The present entry profiles one T cell receptor beta chain with its context. The antigen remains unidentified. The table came from immunoSEQ multiplex PCR; TCRdb's copy has only in-frame clones and leaves some out. The table includes 95,000 to 120,000 clones, about 86% detected once. This entry is derived from a study of T cell responses to AZD1222 COVID-19 vaccine. Points from the study as a whole: Just six AZD1222 recipients tested seropositive at baseline. Without day 14 samples, only post-peak T cell repertoires were studied. Reportedly, nearly half the spike-specific TCRs target unmutated variant regions.

The specimen was peripheral blood, collected on day 0 of AZD1222 vaccination. The sequence was collected from an adult in good health.

DNA for the CDR3: TGTGCCAGCAGTCCCTGGGGGGAGGGCACAGATACGCAGTATTTT. Amino acid sequence: CASSPWGEGTDTQYF. This chain uses TRBV28 with TRBJ2-3; a weak D match, TRBD2 (6 bases). V gave up 5 bases and J gave up 1 base, with 13 bases separating them. The CDR3 sequence is 15 residues long. From germline, CDR1 is MDHEN and CDR2 SYDVKM. The full variable domain, rest sourced from reference TRBV28 and TRBJ2-3, is DVKVTQSSRYLVKRTGEKVFLECVQDMDHENMFWYRQDPGLGLRLIYFSYDVKMKEKGDIPEGYSVSREKKERFSLILESASTNQTSMYLCASSPWGEGTDTQYFGPGTRLTVL.